This TCR beta chain was profiled in a study of blood T cell repertoires in COVID-19. The overall study: The United States, Italy and Spain supplied acute and convalescent COVID-19 samples. Nucleic acid was either cDNA or gDNA, and it came from T cells, B-cell-depleted T cells, or PBMCs.

Here immunoSEQ multiplex PCR was the method, and the copy in TCRdb shows in-frame clones only, minus some. The sample gives about 59,000 clones, 70% to 85% of which show up once; 10% to 15% is in the top ten. V was shortened by 3 bases and J by 2 bases, with 14 bases between the two germline ends. CDR1 and CDR2 (germline): MGHRA, YSYEKL. The CDR3 extends over 15 amino acids. The chain uses TRBV4-1 and TRBJ2-7, with D perhaps TRBD2 (6 bases). The clonotype was recovered from a man aged 80 or over with acute or convalescent COVID-19. The specimen sequenced was peripheral blood. The CDR3, as DNA: TGCGCCAGCAGCCAGCTCTCCGGAGGGACCTACGAGCAGTACTTC. Translation gives CASSQLSGGTYEQYF.